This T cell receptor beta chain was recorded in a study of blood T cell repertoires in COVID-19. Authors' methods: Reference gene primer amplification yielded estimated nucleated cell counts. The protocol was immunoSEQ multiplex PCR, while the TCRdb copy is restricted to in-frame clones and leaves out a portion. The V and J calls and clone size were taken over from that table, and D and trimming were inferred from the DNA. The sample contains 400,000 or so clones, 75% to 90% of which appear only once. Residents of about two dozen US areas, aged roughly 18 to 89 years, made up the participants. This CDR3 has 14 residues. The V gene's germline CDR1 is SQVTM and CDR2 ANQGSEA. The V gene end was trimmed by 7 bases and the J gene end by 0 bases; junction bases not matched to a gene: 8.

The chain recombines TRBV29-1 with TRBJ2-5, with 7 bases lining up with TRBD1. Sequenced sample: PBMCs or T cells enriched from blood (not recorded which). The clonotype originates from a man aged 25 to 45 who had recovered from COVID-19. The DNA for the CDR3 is TGCAGCGCCAACCCACAGGGGCACCAAGAGACCCAGTACTTC. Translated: CSANPQGHQETQYF.